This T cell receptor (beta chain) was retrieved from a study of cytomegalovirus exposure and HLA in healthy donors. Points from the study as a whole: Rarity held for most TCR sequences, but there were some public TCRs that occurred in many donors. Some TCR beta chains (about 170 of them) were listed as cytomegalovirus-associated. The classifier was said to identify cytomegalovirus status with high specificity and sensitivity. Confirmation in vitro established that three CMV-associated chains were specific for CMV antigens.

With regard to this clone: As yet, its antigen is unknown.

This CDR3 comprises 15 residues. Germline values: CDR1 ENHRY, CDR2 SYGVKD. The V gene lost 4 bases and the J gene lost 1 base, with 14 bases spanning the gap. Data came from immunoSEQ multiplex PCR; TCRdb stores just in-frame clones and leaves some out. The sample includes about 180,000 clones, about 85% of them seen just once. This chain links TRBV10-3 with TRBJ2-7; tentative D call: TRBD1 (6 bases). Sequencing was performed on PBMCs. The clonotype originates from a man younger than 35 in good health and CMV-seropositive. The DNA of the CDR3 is TGTGCCATCAGTGGATCCGGGACACCTTCCTACGAGCAGTACTTC. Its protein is CAISGSGTPSYEQYF.